This T cell receptor (beta chain) was recorded in a study of shared clonotypes between healthy human individuals. Sequencing was performed with immunoSEQ multiplex PCR; in TCRdb, only in-frame clones are kept and a portion is missing. The sample has about 2.1 million clones; over 85% are singletons. Trimming shortened V by 0 bases and J by 4 bases, and 13 bases separated the two germline ends. Germline V lookup: CDR1 SEHNR, CDR2 FQNEAQ (reference sequence). This CDR3 has 15 residues. Terminally differentiated effector memory CD45RA+ cells were left out of the naive CD8 fraction, which was CD45RO-negative and positively selected for CCR7. There were only Caucasian adults among the donors, and all lived in Nashville, Tennessee.

The receptor comes from a man between 18 and 35 years old in good health. Some clones in this sample may be carry-over from other donors' samples. This chain uses TRBV7-9 with TRBJ2-7; D uncertain. The specimen was naive CD8+ T cells from PBMCs. CDR3 DNA: TGTGCCAGCAGCTTAGCACCAAGCTTAGGGTACGAGCAGTACTTC. Its protein is CASSLAPSLGYEQYF.